Below, one T cell receptor (beta chain) is given with its context. Antigen specificity is unknown. These data are taken from a study of T cell repertoires in cytomegalovirus infection. Study in general: Public TCR beta signatures provided an indication of both CMV infection and a matching HLA type. Study-wide findings and caveats: Clonotype analysis showed dominance of the ex vivo response by HLA-C-restricted CMV-specific TCR beta clonotypes. Public TCR beta family frequency separated CMV-and-HLA carriers, including in an independent cohort.

TCRdb itself ran the reads through MiXCR, one entry per CDR3 protein. Among about 740,000 distinct CDR3 sequences listed, roughly 35% were seen once. The CDR3 covers 19 residues. V dropped 2 bases and J dropped 2 bases, with 21 bases sitting between them. What was sequenced was PBMCs. The chain uses TRBV12-3 or TRBV12-4 and TRBJ1-4; D perhaps matches TRBD1 (5 bases). This clonotype was sampled from a human donor in good health (CMV status not recorded). Some clones in this sample may be carry-over from other donors' samples. CDR3 sequence reads: CASSLKVTDSGPTNEKLFF. The CDR3 nucleotides read TGTGCCAGCAGTTTAAAAGTCACGGACTCGGGGCCCACTAATGAAAAACTGTTTTTT.